This T cell receptor (beta chain) originates from a study of cytomegalovirus exposure and HLA in healthy donors. General observations from the study: TRBV6-2, TRBV6-3 and some other V segments were excluded as indistinguishable.

About this clone: Its antigen is undetermined.

Donors in the study were healthy people who gave bone marrow. Though nominally healthy at sampling, donors likely had unrecorded immune exposures. The CDR3 extends over 14 amino acids. Germline assignment: CDR1 LNHDA and CDR2 SQIVND (reference sequence). Trimming pared 6 bases from V and 6 bases from J, leaving 17 bases between. Use of 60 Vbeta and 13 Jbeta primers characterized the PCR. The protocol was immunoSEQ multiplex PCR, while the TCRdb copy is restricted to in-frame clones and leaves out a portion. The sample yields 120,000 or so clones, roughly 80% seen once. The V call is TRBV19, the J call TRBJ1-2; D not resolved. Sequencing was done on a sample of PBMCs. The clonotype originates from a man between 18 and 35 years old in good health and CMV-seropositive. In nucleotides, the CDR3 is TGTGCCAGTAGCCACCGGGAAGCACACGATGGCTACACCTTC. The encoded protein is CASSHREAHDGYTF.